The T cell receptor (beta chain) described here comes from a study of PD-L1 blockade in urothelial cancer. On the study more broadly: Male sex and bladder-origin urothelial cancer characterized about 85% of the roughly 30 patients. At 3 weeks (second dose) and 6 weeks after starting treatment, blood was analyzed. Specimens of blood held a median count of approximately 150,000 T cells.

Assay: immunoSEQ multiplex PCR; the TCRdb copy retains only in-frame clones and omits some. The sample records tens of thousands of clones, roughly four fifths being singletons. Stated time point: pretreatment peripheral blood. Urothelial carcinoma, locally advanced or metastatic, affected the patients. The germline CDR1 and CDR2 sequences are MDHEN and SYDVKM. The V end lost 10 bases, the J end lost 0 bases, and 10 bases lay between the germline ends. The CDR3 is made up of 12 amino acids. The J gene is TRBJ2-7, the V gene TRBV28; possibly TRBD1 for D (5 bases). The sequencing used PBMCs, collected around atezolizumab (anti-PD-L1) treatment. The clonotype comes from a man aged 60 to 69 with urothelial cancer. Here the CDR3 reads CATETVSYEQYF. CDR3 nucleotides: TGTGCCACCGAGACAGTCTCCTACGAGCAGTACTTC.